Described below is a single T cell receptor beta chain sequence and its context. The source of the sample is a study of cytomegalovirus exposure and HLA in healthy donors. The CDR3 is 15 residues long. Trimming took 4 bases from V and 1 from J; bases not matched to a gene: 5. Germline V gene data show CDR1 as PRHDT and CDR2 as FYEKMQ (reference sequence). It was with 60 Vbeta and 13 Jbeta primers that the PCR ran. Assay used: immunoSEQ multiplex PCR; TCRdb lists only in-frame clones, some missing. The data contain over 45,000 clones, roughly four fifths of them singletons. The rearrangement links TRBV13 to TRBJ1-1, with 8 positions matching TRBD1. The sample consisted of PBMCs. This sequence originates from a boy between 10 and 17 years old in good health and CMV-seropositive. CDR3 residues: CASSSTGTGNTEAFF. As DNA, the CDR3 is TGTGCCAGCAGCTCAACCGGGACAGGGAACACTGAAGCTTTCTTT. Looking up the rest from reference TRBV13 and TRBJ1-1 gives the full variable domain: AAGVIQSPRHLIKEKRETATLKCYPIPRHDTVYWYQQGPGQDPQFLISFYEKMQSDKGSIPDRFSAQQFSDYHSELNMSSLELGDSALYFCASSSTGTGNTEAFFGQGTRLTVV.